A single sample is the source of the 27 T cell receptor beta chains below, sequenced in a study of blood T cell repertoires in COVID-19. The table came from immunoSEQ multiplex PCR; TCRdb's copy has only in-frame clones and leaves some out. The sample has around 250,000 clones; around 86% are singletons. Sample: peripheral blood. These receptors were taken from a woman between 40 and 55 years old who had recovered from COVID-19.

The CDR3 DNA sequence: TGTGCCAGCAGCTTACAGGGGCCTAACACCGGGGAGCTGTTTTTT. Its translation is CASSLQGPNTGELFF. The chain recombines TRBV7-3 with TRBJ2-2, with D perhaps matching TRBD1 (6 bases). Looked up from germline, CDR1 is SGHTA and CDR2 is FQGTGA. Trimming took 2 bases from V and 2 from J, leaving 9 bases between them. This CDR3 has 15 residues. The whole variable domain, remainder taken from reference TRBV7-3 and TRBJ2-2, is GAGVSQTPSNKVTEKGKYVELRCDPISGHTALYWYRQSLGQGPEFLIYFQGTGAADDSGLPNDRFFAVRPEGSVSTLKIQRTERGDSAVYLCASSLQGPNTGELFFGEGSRLTVL.

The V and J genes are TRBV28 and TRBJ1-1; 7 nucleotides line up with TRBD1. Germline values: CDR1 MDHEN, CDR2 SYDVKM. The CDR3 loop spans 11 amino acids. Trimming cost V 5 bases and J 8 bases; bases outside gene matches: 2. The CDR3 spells CASSVTGEAFF. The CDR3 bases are TGTGCCAGCAGTGTGACAGGGGAAGCTTTCTTT.

The CDR3 region is CASSPDRATGYTF. In DNA form, the CDR3 reads TGTGCCAGCAGCCCCGACAGGGCGACTGGCTACACCTTC. The chain carries TRBV28 and TRBJ1-2; 7 bases match TRBD1. Looked up from germline, CDR1 is MDHEN and CDR2 is SYDVKM. The V and J ends lost 6 bases and 7 bases, in that order; junction bases with no gene match: 8. This CDR3 has 13 amino acids.

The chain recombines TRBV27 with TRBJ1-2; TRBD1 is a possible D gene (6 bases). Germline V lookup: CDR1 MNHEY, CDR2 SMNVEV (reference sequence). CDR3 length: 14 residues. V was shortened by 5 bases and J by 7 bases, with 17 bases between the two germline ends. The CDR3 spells CASSPLDLGGGYTF. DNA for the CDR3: TGTGCCAGCAGTCCCCTTGACTTAGGGGGTGGCTACACCTTC.

The CDR3 nucleotides read TGTGCCAGCAGCACCCCAGGATTTTCACCCCTCCACTTT. It translates to CASSTPGFSPLHF. V gene TRBV7-9 combines with J gene TRBJ1-6; D unresolved. V was pared by 5 bases and J by 9 bases, with 11 bases between. Germline V gene lookup returns CDR1 SEHNR and CDR2 FQNEAQ (reference sequence). This CDR3 has 13 amino acids.

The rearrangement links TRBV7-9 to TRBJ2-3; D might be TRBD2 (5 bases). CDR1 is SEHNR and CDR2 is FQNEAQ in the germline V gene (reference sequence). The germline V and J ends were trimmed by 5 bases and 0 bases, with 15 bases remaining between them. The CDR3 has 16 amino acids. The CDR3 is CASSHPWETSTDTQYF. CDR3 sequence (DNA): TGTGCCAGCAGCCACCCGTGGGAGACCAGCACAGATACGCAGTATTTT.

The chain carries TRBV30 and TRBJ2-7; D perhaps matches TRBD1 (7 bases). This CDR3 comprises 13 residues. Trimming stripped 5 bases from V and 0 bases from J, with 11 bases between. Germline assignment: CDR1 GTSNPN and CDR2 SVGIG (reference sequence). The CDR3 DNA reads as TGTGCCTGGGCAGGGGGAGGCTCCTACGAGCAGTACTTC. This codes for CAWAGGGSYEQYF. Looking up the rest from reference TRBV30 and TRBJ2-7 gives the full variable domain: SQTIHQWPATLVQPVGSPLSLECTVEGTSNPNLYWYRQAAGRGLQLLFYSVGIGQISSEVPQNLSASRPQDRQFILSSKKLLLSDSGFYLCAWAGGGSYEQYFGPGTRLTVT.

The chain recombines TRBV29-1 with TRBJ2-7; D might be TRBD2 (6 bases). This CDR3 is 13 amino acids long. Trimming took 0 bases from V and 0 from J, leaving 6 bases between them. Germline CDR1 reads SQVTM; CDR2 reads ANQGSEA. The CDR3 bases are TGCAGCGTTGAAGAGGAGGGCTCCTACGAGCAGTACTTC. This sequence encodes CSVEEEGSYEQYF.

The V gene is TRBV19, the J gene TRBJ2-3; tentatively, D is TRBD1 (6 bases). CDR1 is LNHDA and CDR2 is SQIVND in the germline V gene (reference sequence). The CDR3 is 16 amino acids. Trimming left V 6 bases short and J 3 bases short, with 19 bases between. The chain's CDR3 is CASREQGPGWTDTQYF. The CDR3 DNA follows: TGTGCCAGTAGGGAACAGGGTCCTGGATGGACAGATACGCAGTATTTT.

This chain's CDR3 is CASSSNSATNEKLFF. The CDR3 DNA reads TGTGCCAGCAGCTCAAACAGTGCAACTAATGAAAAACTGTTTTTT. The genes are TRBV2 and TRBJ1-4; D gene uncertain. Trimming stripped 6 bases from V and 0 bases from J, with 11 bases between. The length of the CDR3 is 15 residues. The germline V gene has CDR1 SNHLY and CDR2 FYNNEI.

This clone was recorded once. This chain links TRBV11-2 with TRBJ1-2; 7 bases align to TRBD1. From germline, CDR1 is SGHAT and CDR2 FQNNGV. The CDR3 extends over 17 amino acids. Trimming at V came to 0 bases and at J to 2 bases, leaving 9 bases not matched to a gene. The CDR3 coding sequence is TGTGCCAGCAGCTTAGATCCTACAGGGGTGGGGAACTATGGCTACACCTTC. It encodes CASSLDPTGVGNYGYTF.

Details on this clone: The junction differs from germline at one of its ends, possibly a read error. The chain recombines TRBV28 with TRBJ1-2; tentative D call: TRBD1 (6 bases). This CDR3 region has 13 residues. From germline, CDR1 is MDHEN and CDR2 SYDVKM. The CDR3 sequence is CASSLLVDGTFLF. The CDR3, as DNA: TGTGCCAGCAGTTTATTAGTCGATGGGACATTTCTTTTC.

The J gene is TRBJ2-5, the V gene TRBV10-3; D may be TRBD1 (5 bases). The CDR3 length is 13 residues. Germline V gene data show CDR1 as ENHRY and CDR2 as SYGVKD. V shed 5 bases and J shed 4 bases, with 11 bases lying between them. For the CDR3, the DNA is TGTGCCATCAGTTCGGGTCAGGGAGAGACCCAGTACTTC. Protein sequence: CAISSGQGETQYF.

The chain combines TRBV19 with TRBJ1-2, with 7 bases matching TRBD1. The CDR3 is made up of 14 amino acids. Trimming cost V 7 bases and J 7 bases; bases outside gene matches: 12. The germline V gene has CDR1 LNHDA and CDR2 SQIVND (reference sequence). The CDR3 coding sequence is TGTGCCAGTACCCCCCGAGGGGGCGAGGTTGGCTACACCTTC. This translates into CASTPRGGEVGYTF.

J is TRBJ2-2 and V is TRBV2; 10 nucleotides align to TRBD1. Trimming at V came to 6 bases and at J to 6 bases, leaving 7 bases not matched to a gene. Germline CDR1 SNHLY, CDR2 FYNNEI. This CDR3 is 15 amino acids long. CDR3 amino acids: CASSPGQGFAGELFF. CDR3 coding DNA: TGTGCCAGCAGCCCGGGACAGGGGTTCGCCGGGGAGCTGTTTTTT.

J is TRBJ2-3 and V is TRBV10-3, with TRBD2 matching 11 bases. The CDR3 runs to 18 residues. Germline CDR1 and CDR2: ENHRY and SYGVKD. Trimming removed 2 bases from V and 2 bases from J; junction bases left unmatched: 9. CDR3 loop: CAISEVASSGRPTDTQYF. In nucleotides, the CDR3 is TGTGCCATCAGTGAGGTCGCCTCTAGCGGGAGGCCCACAGATACGCAGTATTTT.

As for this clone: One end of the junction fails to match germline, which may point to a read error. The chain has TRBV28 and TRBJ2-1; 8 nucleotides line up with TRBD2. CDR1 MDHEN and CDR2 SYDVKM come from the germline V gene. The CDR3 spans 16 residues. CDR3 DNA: TGTGCCGGCAGGGAGGAGCGGGGGCGGGTTTACAATGAGCAGTTCTTC. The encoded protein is CAGREERGRVYNEQFF.

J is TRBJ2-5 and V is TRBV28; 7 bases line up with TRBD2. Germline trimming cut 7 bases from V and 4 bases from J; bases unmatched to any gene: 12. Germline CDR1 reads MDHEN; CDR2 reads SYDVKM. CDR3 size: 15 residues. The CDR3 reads CASNPPGGVGETQYF. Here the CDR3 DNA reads TGTGCCAGCAATCCCCCGGGGGGAGTAGGAGAGACCCAGTACTTC.

The CDR3 DNA follows: TGTGCCTGGAGTGTACTGGACAGGGGTGCTGGCTACACCTTC. It translates to CAWSVLDRGAGYTF. The J gene is TRBJ1-2, the V gene TRBV30; 9 nucleotides align to TRBD1. The CDR3 loop spans 14 amino acids. V shed 0 bases, J shed 7 bases, and the junction held 6 bases outside the gene matches. The germline gives CDR1 GTSNPN, CDR2 SVGIG (reference sequence).

The CDR3 loop reads CASSSQGLAGATDTQYF. CDR3 in DNA: TGTGCCAGCAGTAGCCAAGGACTAGCGGGGGCCACAGATACGCAGTATTTT. This chain links TRBV2 with TRBJ2-3; TRBD2 aligns across 13 bases. CDR1 and CDR2 (germline): SNHLY, FYNNEI. Trimming at V came to 5 bases and at J to 2 bases, leaving 7 bases not matched to a gene. The CDR3 totals 17 residues.

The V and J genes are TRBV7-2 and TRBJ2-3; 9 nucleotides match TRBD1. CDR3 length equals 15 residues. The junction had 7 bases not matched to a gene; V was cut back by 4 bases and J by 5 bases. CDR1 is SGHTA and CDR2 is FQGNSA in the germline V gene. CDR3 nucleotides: TGTGCCAGCAGCTCCCGGGACAGGGCCGAAGATACGCAGTATTTT. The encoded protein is CASSSRDRAEDTQYF.

CDR3 in amino acids: CASRTGALGDEKLFF. DNA for the CDR3: TGTGCCAGCAGAACAGGGGCCCTAGGTGATGAAAAACTGTTTTTT. The rearrangement uses TRBV28 and TRBJ1-4, with 7 bases aligning to TRBD1. Germline lookup yields CDR1 MDHEN and CDR2 SYDVKM. The CDR3 has 15 residues. The junction had 10 bases not matched to a gene; V was cut back by 6 bases and J by 6 bases.

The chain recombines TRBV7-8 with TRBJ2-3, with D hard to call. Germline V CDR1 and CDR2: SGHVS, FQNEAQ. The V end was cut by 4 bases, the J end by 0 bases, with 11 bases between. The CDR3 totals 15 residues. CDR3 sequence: CASSSGPASTDTQYF. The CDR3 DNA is TGTGCCAGCAGCTCTGGCCCTGCTAGCACAGATACGCAGTATTTT. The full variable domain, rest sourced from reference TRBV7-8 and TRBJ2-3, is GAGVSQSPRYKVAKRGQDVALRCDPISGHVSLFWYQQALGQGPEFLTYFQNEAQLDKSGLPSDRFFAERPEGSVSTLKIQRTQQEDSAVYLCASSSGPASTDTQYFGPGTRLTVL.

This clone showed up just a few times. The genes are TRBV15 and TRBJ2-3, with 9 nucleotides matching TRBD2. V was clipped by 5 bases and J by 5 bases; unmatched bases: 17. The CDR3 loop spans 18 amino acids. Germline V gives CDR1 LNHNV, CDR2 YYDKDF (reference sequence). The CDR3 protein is CATSGEGIGGRVIDTQYF. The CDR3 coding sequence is TGTGCCACCAGCGGGGAAGGTATCGGCGGGAGGGTCATAGATACGCAGTATTTT.

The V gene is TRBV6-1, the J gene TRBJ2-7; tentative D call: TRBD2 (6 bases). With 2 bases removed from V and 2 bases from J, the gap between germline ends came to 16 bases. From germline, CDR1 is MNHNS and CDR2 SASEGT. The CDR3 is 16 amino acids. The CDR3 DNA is TGTGCCAGCAGTGAAATCTTGGGGAGCGGGCCCTACGAGCAGTACTTC. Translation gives CASSEILGSGPYEQYF.

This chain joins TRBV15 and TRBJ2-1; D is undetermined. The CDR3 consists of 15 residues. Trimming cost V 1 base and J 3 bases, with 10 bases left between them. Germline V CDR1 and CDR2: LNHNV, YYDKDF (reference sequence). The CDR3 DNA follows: TGTGCCACCAGCAGAGCTGCAGTCAGCTACAATGAGCAGTTCTTC. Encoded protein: CATSRAAVSYNEQFF.

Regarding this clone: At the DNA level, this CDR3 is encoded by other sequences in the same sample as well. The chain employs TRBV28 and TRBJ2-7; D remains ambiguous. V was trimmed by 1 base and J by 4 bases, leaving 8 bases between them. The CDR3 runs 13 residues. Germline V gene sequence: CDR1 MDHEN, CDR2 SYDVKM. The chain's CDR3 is CASSLSPSYEQYF. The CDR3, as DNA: TGTGCCAGCAGTTTATCCCCGTCTTACGAGCAGTACTTC. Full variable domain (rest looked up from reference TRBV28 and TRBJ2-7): DVKVTQSSRYLVKRTGEKVFLECVQDMDHENMFWYRQDPGLGLRLIYFSYDVKMKEKGDIPEGYSVSREKKERFSLILESASTNQTSMYLCASSLSPSYEQYFGPGTRLTVT.